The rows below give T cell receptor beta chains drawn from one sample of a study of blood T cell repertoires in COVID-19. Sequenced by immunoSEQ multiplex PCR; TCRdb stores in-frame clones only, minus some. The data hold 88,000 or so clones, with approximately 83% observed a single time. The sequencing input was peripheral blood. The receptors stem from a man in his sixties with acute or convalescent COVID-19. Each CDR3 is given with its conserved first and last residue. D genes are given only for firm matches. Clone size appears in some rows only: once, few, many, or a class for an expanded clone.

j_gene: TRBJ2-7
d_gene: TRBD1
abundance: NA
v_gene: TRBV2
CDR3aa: CASRADRWSSYEQYF
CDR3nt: TGTGCCAGCAGAGCGGACAGGTGGAGCTCCTACGAGCAGTACTTC

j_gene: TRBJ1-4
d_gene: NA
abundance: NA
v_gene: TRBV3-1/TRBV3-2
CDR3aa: CASSPTDTPGEKLFF
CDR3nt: TGTGCCAGCAGCCCGACGGACACCCCGGGCGAAAAACTGTTTTTT

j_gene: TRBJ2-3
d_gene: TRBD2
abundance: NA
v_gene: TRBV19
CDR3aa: CASSPLAGGSDTQYF
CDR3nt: TGTGCCAGTTCCCCCCTAGCGGGGGGTTCAGATACGCAGTATTTT

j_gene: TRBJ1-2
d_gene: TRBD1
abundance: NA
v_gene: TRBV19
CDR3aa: CASRYPGQLHGYTF
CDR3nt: TGTGCCAGTAGATACCCGGGACAGTTACATGGCTACACCTTC

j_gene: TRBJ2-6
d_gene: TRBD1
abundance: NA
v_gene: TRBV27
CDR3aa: CASSLFPSRQGAGANVLTF
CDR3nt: TGTGCCAGCAGTTTATTCCCATCTCGACAGGGGGCTGGGGCCAACGTCCTGACTTTC

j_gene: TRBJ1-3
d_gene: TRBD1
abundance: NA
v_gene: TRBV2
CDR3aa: CASSAGQTSGNTIYF
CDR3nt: TGTGCCAGCAGCGCGGGACAGACGTCTGGAAACACCATATATTTT

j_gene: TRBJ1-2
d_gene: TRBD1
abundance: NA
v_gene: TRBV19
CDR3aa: CASSGDRWYGYTF
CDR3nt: TGTGCCAGTAGTGGGGACAGGTGGTATGGCTACACCTTC

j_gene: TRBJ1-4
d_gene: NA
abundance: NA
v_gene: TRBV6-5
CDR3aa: CASVRGLGEKLFF
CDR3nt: TGTGCCAGCGTGAGGGGGTTGGGAGAAAAACTGTTTTTT

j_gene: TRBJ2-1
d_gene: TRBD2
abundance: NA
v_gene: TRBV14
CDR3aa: CASSPHKGAGGRNEQFF
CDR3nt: TGTGCCAGCAGCCCCCATAAAGGGGCGGGAGGTCGGAATGAGCAGTTCTTC

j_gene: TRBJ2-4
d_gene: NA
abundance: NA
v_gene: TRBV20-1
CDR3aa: CSASTGTKNIQYF
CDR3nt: TGCAGTGCCAGTACAGGGACCAAAAACATTCAGTACTTC

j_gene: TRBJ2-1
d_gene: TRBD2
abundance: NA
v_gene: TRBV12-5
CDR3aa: CASAFGTSGYNEQFF
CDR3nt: TGTGCTAGTGCCTTCGGGACTAGCGGCTACAATGAGCAGTTCTTC

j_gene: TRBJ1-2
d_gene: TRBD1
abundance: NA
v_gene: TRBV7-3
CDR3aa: CASSSTGGENYGYTF
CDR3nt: TGTGCCAGCAGCTCTACAGGGGGCGAGAACTATGGCTACACCTTC

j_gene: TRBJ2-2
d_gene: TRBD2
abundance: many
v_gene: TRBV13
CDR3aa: CASSRRSGGTGELFF
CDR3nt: TGTGCCAGCAGCCGCCGTAGCGGGGGCACCGGGGAGCTGTTTTTT

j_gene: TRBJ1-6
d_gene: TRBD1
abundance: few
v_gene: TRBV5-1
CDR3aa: CASSLEAGGNSPLHF
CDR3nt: TGCGCCAGCAGCTTGGAGGCAGGGGGTAATTCACCCCTCCACTTT

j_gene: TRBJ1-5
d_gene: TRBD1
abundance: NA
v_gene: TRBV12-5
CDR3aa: CASGSGQGEVQPQHF
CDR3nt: TGTGCTAGTGGTTCGGGACAGGGAGAAGTGCAGCCCCAGCATTTT

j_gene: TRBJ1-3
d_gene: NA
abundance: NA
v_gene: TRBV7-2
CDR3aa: CASSLNGGSGNTIYF
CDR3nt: TGTGCCAGCAGCTTAAATGGAGGGTCAGGAAACACCATATATTTT

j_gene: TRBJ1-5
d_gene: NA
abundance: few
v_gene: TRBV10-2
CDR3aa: CASSVVREPYQPQHF
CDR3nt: TGCGCCAGCAGCGTCGTCAGGGAACCCTATCAGCCCCAGCATTTT

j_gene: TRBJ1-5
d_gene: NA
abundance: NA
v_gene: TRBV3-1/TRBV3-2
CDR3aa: CASSPGRGVGQPQHF
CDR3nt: TGTGCCAGCAGCCCAGGGAGGGGAGTAGGGCAGCCCCAGCATTTT

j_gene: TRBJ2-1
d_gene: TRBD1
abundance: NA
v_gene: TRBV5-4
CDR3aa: CASSPTGFTYNEQFF
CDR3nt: TGTGCCAGCAGCCCGACAGGGTTCACCTACAATGAGCAGTTCTTC

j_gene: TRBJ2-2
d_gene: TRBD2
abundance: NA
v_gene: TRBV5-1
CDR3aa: CASSFLAGGMNTGELFF
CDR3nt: TGCGCCAGCAGCTTTCTAGCGGGAGGGATGAACACCGGGGAGCTGTTTTTT

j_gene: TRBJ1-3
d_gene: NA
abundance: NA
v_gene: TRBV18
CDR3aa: CASSPLMRERTGNTIYF
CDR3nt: TGTGCCAGCTCACCACTAATGAGGGAAAGGACTGGAAACACCATATATTTT

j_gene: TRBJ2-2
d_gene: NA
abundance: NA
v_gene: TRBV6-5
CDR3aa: CASGRNTGELFF
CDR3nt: TGTGCCAGCGGCAGGAACACCGGGGAGCTGTTTTTT

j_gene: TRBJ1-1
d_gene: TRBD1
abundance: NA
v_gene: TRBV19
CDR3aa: CASSGQGGGTEAFF
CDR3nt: TGTGCCAGTAGTGGTCAGGGGGGCGGCACTGAAGCTTTCTTT

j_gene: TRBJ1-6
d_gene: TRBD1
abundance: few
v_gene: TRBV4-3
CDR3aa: CASSQDLDRGASPLHF
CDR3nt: TGCGCCAGCAGCCAAGATCTGGACAGGGGTGCTTCACCCCTCCACTTT

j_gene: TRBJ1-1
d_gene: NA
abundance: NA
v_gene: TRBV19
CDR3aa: CASTSGFYTEAFF
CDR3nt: TGTGCCAGTACCTCAGGTTTTTACACTGAAGCTTTCTTT

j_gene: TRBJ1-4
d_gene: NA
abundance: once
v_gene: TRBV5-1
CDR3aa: CASSLDRSSGEKLFF
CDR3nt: TGCGCCAGCAGCTTGGACAGGTCATCGGGTGAAAAACTGTTTTTT

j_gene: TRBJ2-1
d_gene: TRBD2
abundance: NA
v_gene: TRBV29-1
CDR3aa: CSGSTSGSTNEQFF
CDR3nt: TGCAGCGGATCGACTAGCGGGAGTACGAATGAGCAGTTCTTC

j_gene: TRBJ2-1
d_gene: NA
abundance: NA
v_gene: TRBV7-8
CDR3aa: CASSLGPGEQFF
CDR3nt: TGTGCCAGCAGCTTAGGCCCCGGTGAGCAGTTCTTC

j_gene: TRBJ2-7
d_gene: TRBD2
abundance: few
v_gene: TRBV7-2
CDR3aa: CASSARAGEPYEQYF
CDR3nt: TGTGCCAGCAGCGCCCGAGCGGGGGAGCCCTACGAGCAGTACTTC

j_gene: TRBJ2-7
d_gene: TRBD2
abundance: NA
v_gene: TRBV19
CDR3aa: CASSTRAGDYEQYF
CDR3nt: TGTGCCAGTAGTACCCGAGCGGGGGACTACGAGCAGTACTTC

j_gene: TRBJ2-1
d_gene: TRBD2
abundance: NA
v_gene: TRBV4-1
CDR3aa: CASSRGIAGQGNEQFF
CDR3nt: TGCGCCAGCAGCAGGGGGATAGCGGGACAAGGCAATGAGCAGTTCTTC

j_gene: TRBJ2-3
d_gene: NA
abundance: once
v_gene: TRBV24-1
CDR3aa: CATSDSLDTQYF
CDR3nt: TGTGCCACCAGTGACAGTTTAGATACGCAGTATTTT

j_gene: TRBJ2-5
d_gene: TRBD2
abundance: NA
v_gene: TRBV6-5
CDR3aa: CASSYLGRRETQYF
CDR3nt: TGTGCCAGCAGTTACCTCGGGAGGCGAGAGACCCAGTACTTC

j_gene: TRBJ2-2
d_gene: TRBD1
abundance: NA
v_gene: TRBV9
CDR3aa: CARAGTGPTGELFF
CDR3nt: TGTGCCAGAGCCGGGACAGGGCCCACCGGGGAGCTGTTTTTT

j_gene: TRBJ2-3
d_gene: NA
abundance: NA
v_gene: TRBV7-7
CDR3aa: CASSLGGSGGPSTDTQYF
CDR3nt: TGTGCTAGCAGCTTAGGTGGTAGCGGTGGCCCTAGCACAGATACGCAGTATTTT

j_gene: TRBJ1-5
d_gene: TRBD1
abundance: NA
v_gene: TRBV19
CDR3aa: CASSIARTGGEQPQHF
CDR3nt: TGTGCCAGTAGTATCGCTAGGACAGGGGGCGAACAGCCCCAGCATTTT

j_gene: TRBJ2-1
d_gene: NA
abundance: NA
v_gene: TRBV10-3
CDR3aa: CAISAGVLYNEQFF
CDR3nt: TGTGCCATCAGTGCAGGGGTCTTATACAATGAGCAGTTCTTC

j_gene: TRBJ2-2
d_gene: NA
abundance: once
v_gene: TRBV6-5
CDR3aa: CASRGLSGELFF
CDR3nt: TGTGCCAGCAGAGGACTATCCGGGGAGCTGTTTTTT

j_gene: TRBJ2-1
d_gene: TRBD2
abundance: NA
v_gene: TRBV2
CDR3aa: CASRPSGSYNEQFF
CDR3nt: TGTGCCAGCAGGCCTAGCGGCTCCTACAATGAGCAGTTCTTC

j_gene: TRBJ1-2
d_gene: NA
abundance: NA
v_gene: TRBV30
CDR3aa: CAWSPTYYGYTF
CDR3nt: TGTGCCTGGAGTCCGACTTACTATGGCTACACCTTC